A single sample is the source of the 20 T cell receptor beta chains below, sequenced in a study of blood T cell repertoires in COVID-19. Assay used: immunoSEQ multiplex PCR; TCRdb lists only in-frame clones, some missing. The sample lists 55,000 or so clones, more than 70% occurring once. Material for sequencing was peripheral blood. The receptor source for this set is a man in his sixties with active or convalescent COVID-19.

The gene calls are TRBV21-1 and TRBJ1-5. TRBV21-1 is an annotated pseudogene. CDR3 length: 16 residues. Written as DNA, the CDR3 is TGTGCCAGCAGCAAATTTAGTACGTATTCGGTGTGGCCCCAGCATTTT. It is translated as CASSKFSTYSVWPQHF.

The chain links TRBV18 to TRBJ1-1, with 8 bases that match TRBD1. From germline, CDR1 is KGHSH and CDR2 LQKENI. Trimming removed 3 bases from V and 5 bases from J; junction bases left unmatched: 5. The CDR3 loop spans 14 amino acids. This chain's CDR3 is CASSPSTGETEAFF. CDR3 DNA sequence: TGTGCCAGCTCACCCTCGACAGGGGAAACTGAAGCTTTCTTT.

The DNA for the CDR3 is TGTGCCAGTAAGCGGACTAGCGGGAGCTCAACCGGGGAGCTGTTTTTT. Protein sequence: CASKRTSGSSTGELFF. The chain couples TRBV19 to TRBJ2-2; 13 nucleotides align to TRBD2. Trimming removed 7 bases from V and 5 bases from J; junction bases left unmatched: 7. Germline V lookup: CDR1 LNHDA, CDR2 SQIVND (reference sequence). This CDR3 is 16 amino acids long.

The chain uses TRBV27 and TRBJ2-1, with 8 bases aligning to TRBD2. Germline values: CDR1 MNHEY, CDR2 SMNVEV (reference sequence). V was clipped by 4 bases and J by 0 bases; unmatched bases: 5. The CDR3 is 16 amino acids. CDR3 residues: CASSSIRGGSYNEQFF. Written as DNA, the CDR3 is TGTGCCAGCAGTTCAATACGGGGGGGCTCCTACAATGAGCAGTTCTTC.

This chain joins TRBV28 and TRBJ2-2, with D perhaps TRBD1 (5 bases). The CDR3 has 15 residues. The V end lost 4 bases, the J end lost 1 base, and 10 bases lay between the germline ends. Germline loops: CDR1 MDHEN, CDR2 SYDVKM. The CDR3 DNA is TGTGCCAGCAGTTCAAGACAGATGAACACCGGGGAGCTGTTTTTT. Its translation is CASSSRQMNTGELFF. Full variable domain (missing parts from reference TRBV28 and TRBJ2-2): DVKVTQSSRYLVKRTGEKVFLECVQDMDHENMFWYRQDPGLGLRLIYFSYDVKMKEKGDIPEGYSVSREKKERFSLILESASTNQTSMYLCASSSRQMNTGELFFGEGSRLTVL.

The chain couples TRBV9 to TRBJ1-5; the D gene is possibly TRBD1 (6 bases). The CDR3 runs 14 residues. Per the germline V gene, CDR1 is SGDLS and CDR2 is YYNGEE. Trimming took off 2 bases at V and 3 bases at J, with 9 bases between the two ends. CDR3: CASSVGTINQPQHF. For the CDR3, the DNA is TGTGCCAGCAGCGTCGGGACAATCAATCAGCCCCAGCATTTT. The full variable domain, completed using reference TRBV9 and TRBJ1-5, is DSGVTQTPKHLITATGQRVTLRCSPRSGDLSVYWYQQSLDQGLQFLIQYYNGEERAKGNILERFSAQQFPDLHSELNLSSLELGDSALYFCASSVGTINQPQHFGDGTRLSIL.

The chain links TRBV27 to TRBJ2-7; 11 bases agree with TRBD2. The CDR3 totals 16 residues. V was clipped by 5 bases and J by 1 base; unmatched bases: 7. Germline values: CDR1 MNHEY, CDR2 SMNVEV (reference sequence). This CDR3 is CASSQHGTSGSYEQYF. The CDR3 coding sequence is TGTGCCAGCAGTCAACATGGGACTAGCGGATCCTACGAGCAGTACTTC.

The J gene is TRBJ2-6, the V gene TRBV24-1; 8 nucleotides align to TRBD2. This CDR3 region has 21 residues. The germline CDR1 and CDR2 sequences are KGHDR and SFDVKD. V was pared by 3 bases and J by 2 bases, with 17 bases of the junction left unmatched. CDR3 region: CATSDPPGGGRTGTGANVLTF. The CDR3 coding sequence is TGTGCCACCAGTGATCCACCCGGAGGCGGGAGGACGGGAACTGGGGCCAACGTCCTGACTTTC.

The chain links TRBV10-3 to TRBJ1-3; 7 bases are shared with TRBD1. The CDR3 runs 14 residues. The germline V gene encodes CDR1 ENHRY and CDR2 SYGVKD. V trimming: 6 bases; J trimming: 2 bases; junction bases outside the gene matches: 4. Here the CDR3 reads CAIRTGNTGNTIYF. As DNA, the CDR3 is TGTGCCATCAGGACAGGGAACACTGGAAACACCATATATTTT.

The rearrangement joins TRBV27 to TRBJ1-5; a possible D gene is TRBD1 (5 bases). V was trimmed by 5 bases and J by 6 bases, leaving 11 bases between them. Germline CDR1 reads MNHEY; CDR2 reads SMNVEV (reference sequence). The CDR3 spans 13 residues. Written as DNA, the CDR3 is TGTGCCAGCAGTCTGGACAACCGTCAGCCCCAGCATTTT. Translating it yields CASSLDNRQPQHF.

For the CDR3, the DNA is TGCGCCAGCAGCTTGGTTGGGCGTAAGGACATCCAAGAGACCCAGTACTTC. This sequence encodes CASSLVGRKDIQETQYF. This rearrangement joins TRBV5-1 to TRBJ2-5, with D tentatively TRBD1 (5 bases). Trimming cost V 0 bases and J 1 base, with 16 bases left between them. Germline assignment: CDR1 SGHRS and CDR2 YFSETQ. The CDR3 spans 17 residues.

The chain recombines TRBV19 with TRBJ2-5; a weak D match, TRBD1 (6 bases). Trimming stripped 4 bases from V and 2 bases from J, with 17 bases between. CDR3 length equals 16 residues. Per germline, CDR1 LNHDA and CDR2 SQIVND (reference sequence). In nucleotides, the CDR3 is TGTGCCAGTAGTACCTTGGGGAACAGGGCGCAAGAGACCCAGTACTTC. It translates to CASSTLGNRAQETQYF.

J is TRBJ1-2 and V is TRBV5-4; the D gene is possibly TRBD1 (5 bases). Trimming took 3 bases from V and 2 from J, leaving 14 bases between them. Per germline, CDR1 SGHNT and CDR2 YYREEE (reference sequence). The CDR3 spans 15 residues. DNA of the CDR3: TGTGCCAGCAGCTCACAAGCGGGGGTGAACTATGGCTACACCTTC. It translates to CASSSQAGVNYGYTF.

The CDR3 spells CASSVNSLNTEAFF. In nucleotides, the CDR3 is TGTGCCAGCAGCGTAAACTCACTGAACACTGAAGCTTTCTTT. The gene calls are TRBV9 and TRBJ1-1; D is unresolved. CDR1 is SGDLS, CDR2 YYNGEE, per germline. This CDR3 has 14 amino acids. V was shortened by 1 base and J by 0 bases, with 7 bases between the two germline ends.

The genes are TRBV13 and TRBJ1-1, with 8 bases identical to TRBD1. CDR1 is PRHDT and CDR2 is FYEKMQ in the germline V gene (reference sequence). The J segment lost 3 bases and the V segment lost 8 bases, leaving 5 bases of the junction unmatched. This CDR3 is built from 13 residues. The CDR3 DNA sequence: TGTGCCAGCTGCCAGGGGGCATACACTGAAGCTTTCTTT. This gives the protein CASCQGAYTEAFF.

The rearrangement links TRBV19 to TRBJ1-1; no clear D. The ends were cut back, 3 bases at V and 0 bases at J, with 11 bases in the middle. The germline gives CDR1 LNHDA, CDR2 SQIVND (reference sequence). CDR3 length: 15 amino acids. This CDR3 is CASSIEGLMNTEAFF. The CDR3 nucleotides read TGTGCCAGTAGTATCGAGGGCCTGATGAACACTGAAGCTTTCTTT.

The chain is built from TRBV5-4 and TRBJ2-7, with 8 bases aligning to TRBD1. CDR1 is SGHNT and CDR2 is YYREEE in the germline V gene (reference sequence). This CDR3 has 13 residues. V dropped 2 bases and J dropped 3; count of bases not matched to a gene: 1. This chain's CDR3 is CASSFDRGYEQYF. Here the CDR3 DNA reads TGTGCCAGCAGCTTCGACAGGGGCTACGAGCAGTACTTC.

The rearrangement uses TRBV19 and TRBJ1-1; D is uncertain. This CDR3 is built from 14 residues. Germline V CDR1 and CDR2: LNHDA, SQIVND (reference sequence). V was pared by 1 base and J by 2 bases, with 8 bases between. In DNA, the CDR3 is TGTGCCAGTAGTATAGGAGGCGGCAACACTGAAGCTTTCTTT. The encoded protein is CASSIGGGNTEAFF. Drawing the rest from reference TRBV19 and TRBJ1-1, the complete variable domain is DGGITQSPKYLFRKEGQNVTLSCEQNLNHDAMYWYRQDPGQGLRLIYYSQIVNDFQKGDIAEGYSVSREKKESFPLTVTSAQKNPTAFYLCASSIGGGNTEAFFGQGTRLTVV.

This clone appeared a single time. The rearrangement links TRBV6-1 to TRBJ1-1; 9 bases fit TRBD1. With 2 bases clipped from V and 4 bases from J, the junction kept 5 bases outside the gene matches. Germline V gene sequence: CDR1 MNHNS, CDR2 SASEGT. The CDR3 runs 15 residues. This CDR3 reads CASSERGQGATEAFF. The CDR3 region has the DNA TGTGCCAGCAGTGAAAGGGGACAGGGTGCCACTGAAGCTTTCTTT.

The chain couples TRBV5-1 to TRBJ1-1; TRBD1 aligns across 7 bases. The V gene end was trimmed by 3 bases and the J gene end by 3 bases; junction bases not matched to a gene: 5. CDR3 length: 14 amino acids. In germline, CDR1 is SGHRS, CDR2 YFSETQ. CDR3 sequence (DNA): TGCGCCAGCAGCTCCGGACAGGCCTACACTGAAGCTTTCTTT. It specifies CASSSGQAYTEAFF.